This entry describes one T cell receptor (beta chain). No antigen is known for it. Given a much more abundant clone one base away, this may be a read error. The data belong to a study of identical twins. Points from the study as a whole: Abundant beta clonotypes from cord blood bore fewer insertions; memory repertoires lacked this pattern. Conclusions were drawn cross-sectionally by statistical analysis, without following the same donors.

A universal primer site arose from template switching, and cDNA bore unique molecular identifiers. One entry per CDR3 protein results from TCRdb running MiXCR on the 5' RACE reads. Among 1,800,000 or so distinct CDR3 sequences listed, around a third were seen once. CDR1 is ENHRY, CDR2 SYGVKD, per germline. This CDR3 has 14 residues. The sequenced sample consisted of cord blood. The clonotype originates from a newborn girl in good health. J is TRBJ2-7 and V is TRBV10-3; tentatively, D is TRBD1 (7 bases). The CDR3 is CATSVMEGAGEQYF. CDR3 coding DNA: TGTGCCACCAGTGTAATGGAGGGGGCGGGTGAGCAGTACTTC.